This T cell receptor beta chain is drawn from a study of Ad26.COV2.S vaccination and SARS-CoV-2 variants. The CDR3 is 14 amino acids. Trimming took off 5 bases at V and 3 bases at J, with 13 bases between the two ends. Germline lookup yields CDR1 SGHTA and CDR2 FQGNSA. Turning to this clone: As yet, its antigen is unknown.

Clones were read by immunoSEQ multiplex PCR, and TCRdb kept only the in-frame ones, dropping some. Of about 350,000 clones listed, roughly 94% are singletons. Points from the study as a whole: Those who received the vaccine showed greater spike-specific TCR breadth than those given placebo.

The receptor comes from a human donor who had recovered from COVID-19. The genes are TRBV7-2 and TRBJ1-2; no clear D gene. The material was peripheral blood, obtained after recovery from COVID-19. Here the CDR3 reads CASSPPGGHYGYTF. In DNA, the CDR3 is TGTGCCAGCAGCCCCCCAGGCGGGCACTATGGCTACACCTTC. The variable domain in full, with the rest retrieved from reference TRBV7-2 and TRBJ1-2, is GAGVSQSPSNKVTEKGKDVELRCDPISGHTALYWYRQSLGQGLEFLIYFQGNSAPDKSGLPSDRFSAERTGGSVSTLTIQRTQQEDSAVYLCASSPPGGHYGYTFGSGTRLTVV.